This note documents a single T cell receptor beta chain sequence. The entry originates in a study of T cells expressing NK-cell markers. The V gene's germline CDR1 is MDHEN and CDR2 SYDVKM. The CDR3 consists of 19 residues. TCRdb re-called the 5' RACE reads, yielding one record per CDR3 amino acid sequence without DNA. Its clone listing holds 150,000 or so distinct CDR3 sequences. What was sequenced was blood T cells: a sorted CD56 or NKG2C T cell subset, CD4+ or CD8+ T cells, or bulk PBMC T cells (not recorded which). This receptor was taken from a woman between 18 and 70 years old in good health. The V and J genes are TRBV28 and TRBJ2-6; there is no DNA to check the TCRdb D call of TRBD2. The CDR3 here is CASSSLGRTRVPGANVLTF.